Below, 16 T cell receptor beta chains from the same sample are listed, as sequenced in a study of cytomegalovirus exposure and HLA in healthy donors (dated by TCRdb to the late 2010s). The library was produced with the immunoSEQ multiplex PCR assay. A mixture of 60 forward primers for TCR Vbeta segments and 13 reverse primers for TCR Jbeta segments was used in the multiplex PCR. Entries here come from immuneACCESS through TCRdb and include only in-frame sequences with V and J called. Some clones fail to appear in such tables; in the studies checked, an unresolved V gene covers under half of the shortfall, and the cause of the remainder is unknown. The sample profile shows roughly 170,000 clones; 65% to 85% of them were found once. Approximately 0.78% of the sample comes from the top ten. Input material: PBMCs. Source of these receptors: a woman in her late teens or twenties in good health and CMV-seronegative.

This clone showed up just a few times. The chain has TRBV6-1 and TRBJ2-3; 11 bases are a match to TRBD2. The CDR3 consists of 16 residues. The junction had 7 bases not matched to a gene; V was cut back by 4 bases and J by 4 bases. The germline V gene encodes CDR1 MNHNS and CDR2 SASEGT. The CDR3 reads CASSALAGGLADTQYF. The CDR3 region has the DNA TGTGCCAGCAGTGCTCTAGCGGGAGGCCTTGCAGATACGCAGTATTTT.

This clone was seen a few times. V is TRBV6-5 and J is TRBJ2-1; a weak D match, TRBD1 (5 bases). Trimming took 0 bases from V and 12 from J, leaving 9 bases between them. Germline assignment: CDR1 MNHEY and CDR2 SVGAGI. The CDR3 has 12 residues. The chain's CDR3 is CASSYSGTGQFF. The CDR3 DNA sequence: TGTGCCAGCAGTTACTCGGGCACAGGGCAGTTCTTC.

This CDR3 is CASSIEGRTADLAKNIQYF. DNA of the CDR3: TGTGCCAGTAGTATAGAGGGAAGAACAGCGGACCTAGCCAAAAACATTCAGTACTTC. The chain joins TRBV19 to TRBJ2-4, with D possibly TRBD2 on 5 matching bases. V was trimmed by 0 bases and J by 0 bases, leaving 18 bases between them. Per germline, CDR1 LNHDA and CDR2 SQIVND (reference sequence). The length of the CDR3 is 19 residues. Full variable domain (missing parts from reference TRBV19 and TRBJ2-4): DGGITQSPKYLFRKEGQNVTLSCEQNLNHDAMYWYRQDPGQGLRLIYYSQIVNDFQKGDIAEGYSVSREKKESFPLTVTSAQKNPTAFYLCASSIEGRTADLAKNIQYFGAGTRLSVL.

The V gene is TRBV11-1, the J gene TRBJ1-2; maybe TRBD1 (5 bases). There are 15 residues in the CDR3. V shed 5 bases and J shed 4 bases, with 17 bases lying between them. CDR1 SGHAT and CDR2 FQDESV come from the germline V gene (reference sequence). CDR3: CASSPAVAGRYGYTF. The CDR3, as DNA: TGTGCCAGCAGCCCCGCCGTGGCAGGGCGCTATGGCTACACCTTC.

The rearrangement links TRBV6-6 to TRBJ2-1; 8 bases line up with TRBD1. J was trimmed by 8 bases and V by 8 bases; bases with no gene match: 17. The germline V gene has CDR1 MNHNY and CDR2 SVGAGI (reference sequence). The CDR3 has 16 residues. The CDR3 is CASLQGWRLTGDEQFF. Here the CDR3 DNA reads TGTGCCAGCTTGCAAGGATGGAGGCTGACAGGGGATGAGCAGTTCTTC.

The chain carries TRBV7-8 and TRBJ2-5; maybe TRBD1 (6 bases). V dropped 6 bases and J dropped 5 bases, with 16 bases sitting between them. CDR1 is SGHVS and CDR2 is FQNEAQ in the germline V gene. The CDR3 consists of 14 residues. The CDR3 DNA follows: TGTGCCAGCAGGCCTGACAGGTTAATGGAGACCCAGTACTTC. Translating it yields CASRPDRLMETQYF.

Turning to this clone: One junction end does not reproduce the germline sequence, and a read error may be involved. This chain links TRBV7-7 with TRBJ1-1; a weak D match, TRBD1 (6 bases). This CDR3 has 15 residues. The germline V gene encodes CDR1 SSHAT and CDR2 FNYEAQ (reference sequence). CDR3 nucleotide sequence: TGTGCTAGCAGCTTAGACAACAGGGAGAACACTGAAGCTTTCTTT. This sequence encodes CASSLDNRENTEAFF.

The genes are TRBV7-9 and TRBJ2-1, with D hard to call. The CDR3 consists of 15 residues. Germline loops: CDR1 SEHNR, CDR2 FQNEAQ (reference sequence). Trimming removed 1 base at V and 6 bases at J, with 13 bases between. CDR3 DNA: TGTGCCAGCAGCTTAGGAGAACCAGACACCAATGAGCAGTTCTTC. As protein: CASSLGEPDTNEQFF.

This chain connects TRBV13 to TRBJ2-5; perhaps TRBD1 as D (5 bases). The germline CDR1 and CDR2 sequences are PRHDT and FYEKMQ (reference sequence). With 5 bases removed from V and 3 bases from J, the gap between germline ends came to 34 bases. The CDR3 loop spans 21 amino acids. CDR3 coding DNA: TGTGCCAGCAGCCGAACTCCGAAACAGTTGGGTGGTGACAGAGCCGAAGAGACCCAGTACTTC. This gives the protein CASSRTPKQLGGDRAEETQYF. Full variable domain (outside the CDR3, taken from reference TRBV13 and TRBJ2-5): AAGVIQSPRHLIKEKRETATLKCYPIPRHDTVYWYQQGPGQDPQFLISFYEKMQSDKGSIPDRFSAQQFSDYHSELNMSSLELGDSALYFCASSRTPKQLGGDRAEETQYFGPGTRLLVL.

The chain links TRBV6-6 to TRBJ2-5, with D possibly being TRBD1 (6 bases). The CDR3 consists of 14 residues. In germline, CDR1 is MNHNY, CDR2 SVGAGI (reference sequence). Trimming took 4 bases from V and 2 from J, leaving 11 bases between them. CDR3 sequence: CASSSGQIQETQYF. The CDR3 region has the DNA TGTGCCAGCAGTTCTGGACAGATTCAAGAGACCCAGTACTTC.

V and J are TRBV5-4 and TRBJ2-1; D is perhaps TRBD2 (5 bases). This CDR3 has 15 amino acids. V dropped 4 bases and J dropped 7 bases, with 18 bases sitting between them. Germline V CDR1 and CDR2: SGHNT, YYREEE (reference sequence). The CDR3 protein is CASSLLTGKINEQFF. The CDR3 coding sequence is TGTGCCAGCAGCCTCTTAACGGGAAAGATAAATGAGCAGTTCTTC.

The CDR3 reads CASSPNQQGHQGYTF. The CDR3, as DNA: TGTGCCAGCTCACCAAACCAACAGGGACATCAAGGCTACACCTTC. The chain uses TRBV18 and TRBJ1-2; D perhaps matches TRBD1 (6 bases). The CDR3 sequence is 15 residues long. CDR1 is KGHSH, CDR2 LQKENI, per germline. V was pared by 2 bases and J by 8 bases, with 18 bases between.

The chain is built from TRBV6-1 and TRBJ2-3; possible D gene TRBD2, 7 bases. CDR3 length: 15 amino acids. The V and J ends lost 0 bases and 7 bases respectively, with 14 bases between them. Germline assignment: CDR1 MNHNS and CDR2 SASEGT. The DNA for the CDR3 is TGTGCCAGCAGTGAAGCAAGGGGGAGGGGAAATACGCAGTATTTT. Translated: CASSEARGRGNTQYF.

The chain recombines TRBV4-1 with TRBJ2-7; 9 bases align to TRBD2. This CDR3 is built from 14 residues. V trimming: 5 bases; J trimming: 2 bases; junction bases outside the gene matches: 4. Germline assignment: CDR1 MGHRA and CDR2 YSYEKL. The CDR3 sequence is CASSSLAGPYEQYF. In nucleotides, the CDR3 is TGCGCCAGCAGCTCCCTAGCGGGACCCTACGAGCAGTACTTC.

In its sample, this clone was seen a few times. The CDR3 DNA is TGTGCCAGCAGCTTGGCCGGGACAGGGAATTCACCCCTCCACTTT. Encoded protein: CASSLAGTGNSPLHF. This rearrangement joins TRBV5-6 to TRBJ1-6; 9 bases map to TRBD1. Germline CDR1 reads SGHDT; CDR2 reads YYEEEE. The CDR3 contains 15 residues. The trim removed 0 bases at V and 7 bases at J, leaving 2 bases unmatched.

The chain carries TRBV29-1 and TRBJ2-3, with a tentative D call TRBD1 (5 bases). From germline, CDR1 is SQVTM and CDR2 ANQGSEA. Trimming shortened V by 7 bases and J by 4 bases, and 15 bases separated the two germline ends. The CDR3 runs 13 residues. CDR3 sequence: CSGGQGRADTQYF. In DNA, the CDR3 is TGCAGCGGGGGTCAGGGTCGGGCAGATACGCAGTATTTT.